Listed below are T cell receptor beta chains from one sample, sequenced in a study of cytomegalovirus exposure and HLA in healthy donors. The repertoire was sequenced with immunoSEQ multiplex PCR; TCRdb's copy has only in-frame clones and lacks some. The repertoire includes about 130,000 clones, around two thirds of them detected once, and 4% to 5.5% sits in the top ten. The sequencing input was PBMCs. These receptor sequences come from a man aged 55 to 70 in good health and CMV-seropositive. CDR3s leave out the opening cysteine and the closing phenylalanine or tryptophan. Some rows have no size entry. The others give once, few or many, or a class for an expanded clone.

J,V,size,CDR3
TRBJ2-5,TRBV5-1,NA,ASRGQGVKETQY
TRBJ1-1,TRBV6-5,NA,ASSRLLNTEAF
TRBJ2-1,TRBV30,NA,AWARGLAGNEQF
TRBJ2-7,TRBV4-1,NA,ASSPKVSGGYEQY
TRBJ1-4,TRBV7-9,NA,ASSSYGGNEKLF
TRBJ1-2,TRBV28,NA,ASSYGSVSYGYT
TRBJ2-5,TRBV19,NA,ASSIGAGNQETQY
TRBJ2-7,TRBV5-1,NA,ASSGTGGSYEQY
TRBJ1-1,TRBV6-5,NA,ASSYRDRGEAF
TRBJ2-2,TRBV5-1,NA,ASSLALGVGTGELF
TRBJ2-7,TRBV5-1,NA,ASSLDNPYEQY
TRBJ1-1,TRBV4-1,few,ASSQGALGQLNTEAF
TRBJ1-5,TRBV6-6,NA,ASERSGQPQH
TRBJ1-2,TRBV5-1,NA,ASSFTGGRSGYT
TRBJ2-2,TRBV6-5,NA,ASSYEGSPGELF
TRBJ2-7,TRBV6-5,NA,ASSYGTVYEQY
TRBJ2-1,TRBV6-5,few,ASSGSGGPGNEQF
TRBJ2-7,TRBV7-2,NA,ASSLPGREQY
TRBJ1-5,TRBV19,once,ASFSGGADGGNQPQH
TRBJ2-7,TRBV29-1,NA,SVEKGAGYEQY